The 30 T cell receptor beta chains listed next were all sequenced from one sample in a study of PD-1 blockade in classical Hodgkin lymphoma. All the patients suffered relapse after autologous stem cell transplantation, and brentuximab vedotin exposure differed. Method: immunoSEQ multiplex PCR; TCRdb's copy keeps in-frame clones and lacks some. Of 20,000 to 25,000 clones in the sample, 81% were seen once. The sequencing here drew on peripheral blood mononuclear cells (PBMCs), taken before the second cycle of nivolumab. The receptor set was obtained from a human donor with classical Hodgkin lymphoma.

The CDR3 reads CASSYAGRDTDTQYF. Written as DNA, the CDR3 is TGCGCCAGCAGCTACGCGGGACGAGACACAGATACGCAGTATTTT. V usage is TRBV5-1 and J usage is TRBJ2-3, with D perhaps TRBD2 (6 bases). Germline CDR1 is SGHRS and CDR2 is YFSETQ. V was pared by 3 bases and J by 2 bases, with 13 bases between. This CDR3 region has 15 residues. The whole variable domain, remainder taken from reference TRBV5-1 and TRBJ2-3, is KAGVTQTPRYLIKTRGQQVTLSCSPISGHRSVSWYQQTPGQGLQFLFEYFSETQRNKGNFPGRFSGRQFSNSRSEMNVSTLELGDSALYLCASSYAGRDTDTQYFGPGTRLTVL.

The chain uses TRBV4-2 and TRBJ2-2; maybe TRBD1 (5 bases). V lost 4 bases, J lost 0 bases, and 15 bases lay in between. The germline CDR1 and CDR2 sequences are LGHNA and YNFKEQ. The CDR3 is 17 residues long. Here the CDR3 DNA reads TGTGCCAGCAGCCTGCCCACATGGACACCGAACACCGGGGAGCTGTTTTTT. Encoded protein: CASSLPTWTPNTGELFF.

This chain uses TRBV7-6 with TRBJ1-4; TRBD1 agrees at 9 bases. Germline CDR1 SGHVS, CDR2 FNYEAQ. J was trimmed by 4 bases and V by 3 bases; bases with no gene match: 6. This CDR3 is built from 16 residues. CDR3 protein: CASSLGDRDDNEKLFF. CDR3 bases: TGTGCCAGCAGCTTGGGGGACAGGGATGATAATGAAAAACTGTTTTTT.

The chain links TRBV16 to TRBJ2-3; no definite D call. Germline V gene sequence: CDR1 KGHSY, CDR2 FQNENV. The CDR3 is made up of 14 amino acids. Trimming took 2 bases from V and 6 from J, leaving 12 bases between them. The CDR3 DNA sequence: TGTGCCAGCAGCCAAGCCGGGCTCACGGATACGCAGTATTTT. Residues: CASSQAGLTDTQYF.

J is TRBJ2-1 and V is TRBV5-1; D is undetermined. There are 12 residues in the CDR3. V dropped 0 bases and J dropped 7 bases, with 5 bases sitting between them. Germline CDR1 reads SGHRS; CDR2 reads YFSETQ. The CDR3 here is CASSLDGNEQFF. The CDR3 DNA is TGCGCCAGCAGCTTGGACGGAAATGAGCAGTTCTTC. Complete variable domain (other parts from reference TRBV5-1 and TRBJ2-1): KAGVTQTPRYLIKTRGQQVTLSCSPISGHRSVSWYQQTPGQGLQFLFEYFSETQRNKGNFPGRFSGRQFSNSRSEMNVSTLELGDSALYLCASSLDGNEQFFGPGTRLTVL.

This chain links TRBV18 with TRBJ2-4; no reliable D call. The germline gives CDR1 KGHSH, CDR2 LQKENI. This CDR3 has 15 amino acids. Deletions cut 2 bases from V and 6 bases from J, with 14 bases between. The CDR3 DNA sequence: TGTGCCAGCTCACCATCGGACCGGATTCGAAACATTCAGTACTTC. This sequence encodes CASSPSDRIRNIQYF.

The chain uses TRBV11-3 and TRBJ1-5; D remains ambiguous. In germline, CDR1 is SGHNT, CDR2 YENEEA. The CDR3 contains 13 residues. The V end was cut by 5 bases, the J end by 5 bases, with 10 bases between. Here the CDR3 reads CASSARWDQPQHF. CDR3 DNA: TGTGCCAGCAGCGCCCGGTGGGATCAGCCCCAGCATTTT.

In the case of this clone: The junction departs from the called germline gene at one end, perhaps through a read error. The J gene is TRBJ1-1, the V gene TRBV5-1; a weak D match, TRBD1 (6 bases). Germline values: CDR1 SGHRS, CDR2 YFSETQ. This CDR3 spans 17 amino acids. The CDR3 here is CASSYFRTDLNWFSKIF. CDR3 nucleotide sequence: TGCGCCAGCAGCTACTTTAGGACAGATCTTAACTGGTTTAGTAAGATCTTT.

The CDR3 DNA reads TGTGCCAGCACTCCCAGGGAGGAAAAACTGTTTTTT. Protein: CASTPREEKLFF. This chain joins TRBV2 and TRBJ1-4; weak D call: TRBD1 (5 bases). Germline V gives CDR1 SNHLY, CDR2 FYNNEI. This CDR3 spans 12 amino acids. V was shortened by 7 bases and J by 8 bases, with 11 bases between the two germline ends.

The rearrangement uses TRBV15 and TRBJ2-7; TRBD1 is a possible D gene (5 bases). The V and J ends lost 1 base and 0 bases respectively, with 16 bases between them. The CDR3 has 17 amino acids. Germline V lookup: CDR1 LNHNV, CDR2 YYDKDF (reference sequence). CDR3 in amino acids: CATSRGPEQGPSYEQYF. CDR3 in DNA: TGTGCCACCAGCAGAGGCCCGGAGCAGGGTCCCTCCTACGAGCAGTACTTC.

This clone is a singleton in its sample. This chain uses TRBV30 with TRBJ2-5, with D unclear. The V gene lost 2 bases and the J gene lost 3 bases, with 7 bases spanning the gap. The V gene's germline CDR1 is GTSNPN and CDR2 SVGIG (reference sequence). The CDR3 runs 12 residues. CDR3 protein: CAWSTAKETQYF. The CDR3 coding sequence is TGTGCCTGGAGTACGGCGAAAGAGACCCAGTACTTC.

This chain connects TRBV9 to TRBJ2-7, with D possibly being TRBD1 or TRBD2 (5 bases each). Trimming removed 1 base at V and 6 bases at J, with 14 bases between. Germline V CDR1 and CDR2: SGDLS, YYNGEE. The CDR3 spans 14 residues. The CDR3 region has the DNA TGTGCCAGCAGCGTAACCACTAGTGGGGGCGAGCAGTACTTC. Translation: CASSVTTSGGEQYF.

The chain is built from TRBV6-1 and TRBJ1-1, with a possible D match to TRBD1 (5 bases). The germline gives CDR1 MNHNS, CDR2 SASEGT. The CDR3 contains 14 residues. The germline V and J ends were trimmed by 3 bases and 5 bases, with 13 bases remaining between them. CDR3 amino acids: CASSEYRGSTEAFF. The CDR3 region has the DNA TGTGCCAGCAGTGAGTATAGGGGTTCGACTGAAGCTTTCTTT.

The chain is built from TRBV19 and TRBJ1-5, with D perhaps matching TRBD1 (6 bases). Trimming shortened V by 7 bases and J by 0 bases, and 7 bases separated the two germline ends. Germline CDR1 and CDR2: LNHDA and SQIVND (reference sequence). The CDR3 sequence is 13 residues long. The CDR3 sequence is CASKGGSNQPQHF. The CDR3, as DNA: TGTGCCAGTAAAGGGGGTAGCAATCAGCCCCAGCATTTT.

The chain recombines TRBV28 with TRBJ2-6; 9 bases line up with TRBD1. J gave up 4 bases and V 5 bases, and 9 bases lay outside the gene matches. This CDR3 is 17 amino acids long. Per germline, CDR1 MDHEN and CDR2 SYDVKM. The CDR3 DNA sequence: TGTGCCAGCAGTCCCCTACAGGGGGCGTACGGGGCCAACGTCCTGACTTTC. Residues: CASSPLQGAYGANVLTF. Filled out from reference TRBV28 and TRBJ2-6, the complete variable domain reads DVKVTQSSRYLVKRTGEKVFLECVQDMDHENMFWYRQDPGLGLRLIYFSYDVKMKEKGDIPEGYSVSREKKERFSLILESASTNQTSMYLCASSPLQGAYGANVLTFGAGSRLTVL.

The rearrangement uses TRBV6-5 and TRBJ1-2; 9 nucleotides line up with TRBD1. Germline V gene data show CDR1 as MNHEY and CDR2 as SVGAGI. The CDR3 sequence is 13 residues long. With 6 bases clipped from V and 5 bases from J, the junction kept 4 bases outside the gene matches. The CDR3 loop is CASRAGTGYGYTF. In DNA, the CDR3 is TGTGCCAGCAGAGCCGGGACAGGGTATGGCTACACCTTC.

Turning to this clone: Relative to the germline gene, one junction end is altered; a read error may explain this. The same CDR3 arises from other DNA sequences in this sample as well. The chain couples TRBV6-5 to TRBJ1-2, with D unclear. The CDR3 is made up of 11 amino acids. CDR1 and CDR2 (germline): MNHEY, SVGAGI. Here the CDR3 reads CASSSRGIYTF. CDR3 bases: TGTGCCAGCAGTTCACGAGGTATCTACACTTTC.

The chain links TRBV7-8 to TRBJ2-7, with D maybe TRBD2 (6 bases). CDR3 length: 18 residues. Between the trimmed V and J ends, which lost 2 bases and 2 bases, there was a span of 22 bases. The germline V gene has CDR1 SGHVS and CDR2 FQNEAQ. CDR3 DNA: TGTGCCAGCAGCTTATTTGGTTCGCGGGATGACCAAACCTACGAGCAGTACTTC. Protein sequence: CASSLFGSRDDQTYEQYF. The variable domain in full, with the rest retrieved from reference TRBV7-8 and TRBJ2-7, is GAGVSQSPRYKVAKRGQDVALRCDPISGHVSLFWYQQALGQGPEFLTYFQNEAQLDKSGLPSDRFFAERPEGSVSTLKIQRTQQEDSAVYLCASSLFGSRDDQTYEQYFGPGTRLTVT.

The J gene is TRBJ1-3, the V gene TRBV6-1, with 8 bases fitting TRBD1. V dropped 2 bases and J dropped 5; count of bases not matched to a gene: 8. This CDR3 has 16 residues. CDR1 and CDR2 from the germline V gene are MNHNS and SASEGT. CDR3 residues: CASSESAGGRRNTIYF. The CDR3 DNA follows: TGTGCCAGCAGTGAATCGGCAGGGGGCCGGAGAAACACCATATATTTT.

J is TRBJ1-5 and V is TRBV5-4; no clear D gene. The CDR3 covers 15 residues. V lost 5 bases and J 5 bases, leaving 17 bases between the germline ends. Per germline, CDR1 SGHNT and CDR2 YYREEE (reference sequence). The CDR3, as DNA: TGTGCCAGCAGATCCGACTTCGGACGGGATCAGCCCCAGCATTTT. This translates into CASRSDFGRDQPQHF.

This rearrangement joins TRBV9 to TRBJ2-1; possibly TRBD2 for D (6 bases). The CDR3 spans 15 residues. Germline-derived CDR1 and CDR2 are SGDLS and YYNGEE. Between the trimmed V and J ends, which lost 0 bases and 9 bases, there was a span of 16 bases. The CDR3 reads CASSVGDSFRGEQFF. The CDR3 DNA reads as TGTGCCAGCAGCGTAGGGGACTCCTTTAGGGGTGAGCAGTTCTTC.

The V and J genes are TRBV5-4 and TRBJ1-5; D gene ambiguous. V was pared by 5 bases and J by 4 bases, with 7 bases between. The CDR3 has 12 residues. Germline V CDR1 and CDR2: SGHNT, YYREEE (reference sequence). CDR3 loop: CASSSDNQPQHF. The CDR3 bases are TGTGCCAGCAGTTCGGATAATCAGCCCCAGCATTTT.

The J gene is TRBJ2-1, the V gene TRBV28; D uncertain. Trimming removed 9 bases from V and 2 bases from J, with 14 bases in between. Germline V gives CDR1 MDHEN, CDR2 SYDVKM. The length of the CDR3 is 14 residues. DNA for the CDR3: TGTGCCAGTGGTCTTCTAGTCGCCTACAATGAGCAGTTCTTC. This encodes CASGLLVAYNEQFF.

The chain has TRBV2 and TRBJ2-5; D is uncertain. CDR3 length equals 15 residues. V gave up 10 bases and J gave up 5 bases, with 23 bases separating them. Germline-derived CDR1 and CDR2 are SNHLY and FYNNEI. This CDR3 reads CANIGLRDVRETQYF. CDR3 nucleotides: TGTGCCAACATCGGTTTAAGAGATGTTCGGGAGACCCAGTACTTC.

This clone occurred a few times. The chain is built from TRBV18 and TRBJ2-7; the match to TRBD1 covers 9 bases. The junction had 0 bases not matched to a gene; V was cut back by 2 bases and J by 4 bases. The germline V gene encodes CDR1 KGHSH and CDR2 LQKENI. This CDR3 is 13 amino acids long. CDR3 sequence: CASSPGTGYEQYF. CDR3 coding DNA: TGTGCCAGCTCACCAGGGACAGGGTACGAGCAGTACTTC.

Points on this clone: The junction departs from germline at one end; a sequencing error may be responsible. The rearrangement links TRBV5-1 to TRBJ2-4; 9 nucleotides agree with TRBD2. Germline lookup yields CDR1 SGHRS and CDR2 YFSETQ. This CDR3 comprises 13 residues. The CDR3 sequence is CASSLAGREGQAF. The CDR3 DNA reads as TGCGCCAGCAGCTTGGCTGGGCGGGAGGGCCAGGCTTTC.

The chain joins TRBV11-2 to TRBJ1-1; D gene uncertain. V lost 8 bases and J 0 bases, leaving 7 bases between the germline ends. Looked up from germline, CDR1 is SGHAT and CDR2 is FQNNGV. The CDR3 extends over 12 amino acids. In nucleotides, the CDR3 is TGTGCCAGCTCGCGAATGAACACTGAAGCTTTCTTT. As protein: CASSRMNTEAFF.

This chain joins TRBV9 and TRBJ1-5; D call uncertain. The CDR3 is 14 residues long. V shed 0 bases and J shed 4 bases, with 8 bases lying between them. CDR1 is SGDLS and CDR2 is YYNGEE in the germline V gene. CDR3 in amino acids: CASSVGLGNQPQHF. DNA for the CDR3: TGTGCCAGCAGCGTAGGGTTAGGGAATCAGCCCCAGCATTTT.

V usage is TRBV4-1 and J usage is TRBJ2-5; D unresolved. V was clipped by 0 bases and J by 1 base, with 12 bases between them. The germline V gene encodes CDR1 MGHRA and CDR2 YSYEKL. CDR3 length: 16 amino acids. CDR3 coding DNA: TGCGCCAGCAGCCAAGATATTCGTACAGTCCAAGAGACCCAGTACTTC. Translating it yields CASSQDIRTVQETQYF.

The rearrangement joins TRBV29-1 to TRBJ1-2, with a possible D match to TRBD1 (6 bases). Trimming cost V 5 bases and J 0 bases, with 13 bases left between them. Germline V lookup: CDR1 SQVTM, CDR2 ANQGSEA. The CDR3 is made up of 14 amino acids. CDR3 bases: TGCAGCGTTAGACGGCCAGGGGCTAACTATGGCTACACCTTC. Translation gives CSVRRPGANYGYTF. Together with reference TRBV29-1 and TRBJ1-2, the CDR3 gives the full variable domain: SAVISQKPSRDICQRGTSLTIQCQVDSQVTMMFWYRQQPGQSLTLIATANQGSEATYESGFVIDKFPISRPNLTFSTLTVSNMSPEDSSIYLCSVRRPGANYGYTFGSGTRLTVV.